This T cell receptor (beta chain) emerged from a study of cytomegalovirus exposure and HLA in healthy donors. The PCR ran on 60 Vbeta and 13 Jbeta primers. The repertoire was sequenced with immunoSEQ multiplex PCR; TCRdb's copy has only in-frame clones and lacks some. Here the sample spans under 250,000 clones, less than 80% being singletons. Deletions cut 6 bases from V and 6 bases from J, with 14 bases between. This CDR3 spans 14 amino acids. CDR1 and CDR2 (germline): MNHNS, SASEGT. About this clone itself: Its antigen remains unidentified.

General study results and limits: Among TCR beta chains, those listed as cytomegalovirus-associated numbered around 160.

V and J are TRBV6-1 and TRBJ2-2; D is perhaps TRBD1 (6 bases). The material sequenced was PBMCs. This clonotype was sampled from a woman in her thirties in good health and CMV-seropositive. CDR3 nucleotides: TGTGCCAGCAGCTTACAGGGTATGGCCGGGGAGCTGTTTTTT. Translation gives CASSLQGMAGELFF.